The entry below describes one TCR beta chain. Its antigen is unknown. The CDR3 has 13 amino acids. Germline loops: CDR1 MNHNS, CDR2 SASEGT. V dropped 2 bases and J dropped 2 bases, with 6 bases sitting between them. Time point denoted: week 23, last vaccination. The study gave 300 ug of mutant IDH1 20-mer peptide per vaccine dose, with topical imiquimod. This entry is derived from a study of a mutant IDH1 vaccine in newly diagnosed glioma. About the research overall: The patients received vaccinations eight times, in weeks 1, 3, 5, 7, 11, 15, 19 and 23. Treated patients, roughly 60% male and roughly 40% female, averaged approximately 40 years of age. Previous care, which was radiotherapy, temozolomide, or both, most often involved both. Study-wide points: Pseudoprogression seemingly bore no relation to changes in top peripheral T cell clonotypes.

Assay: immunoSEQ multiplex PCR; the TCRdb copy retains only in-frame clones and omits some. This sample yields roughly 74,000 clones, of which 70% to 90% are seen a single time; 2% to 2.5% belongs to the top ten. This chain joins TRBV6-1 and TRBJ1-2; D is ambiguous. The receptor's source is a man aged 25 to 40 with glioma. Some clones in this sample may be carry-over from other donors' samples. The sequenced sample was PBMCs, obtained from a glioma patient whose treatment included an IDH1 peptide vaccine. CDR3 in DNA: TGTGCCAGCAGTGAAAGGGAAAACTATGGCTACACCTTC. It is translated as CASSERENYGYTF.